The 14 T cell receptor beta chains in this list originate from one sample, sequenced in a study of blood T cell repertoires in COVID-19. Using immunoSEQ multiplex PCR, the repertoire was profiled, and TCRdb retains in-frame clones only, with some absent. The sample includes about 380,000 clones, approximately 88% of them seen just once. Sequencing was carried out using peripheral blood. These receptors were collected from a man aged 40-49 years with acute or convalescent COVID-19.

V and J are TRBV4-1 and TRBJ2-7; 12 nucleotides align to TRBD1. Unmatched junction bases numbered 7, after V lost 4 bases and J lost 9 bases. This CDR3 comprises 14 residues. Germline V gene sequence: CDR1 MGHRA, CDR2 YSYEKL. CDR3: CASSRGTGGAGQYF. CDR3 DNA: TGCGCCAGCAGCCGTGGGACAGGGGGCGCTGGGCAGTACTTC.

V is TRBV14 and J is TRBJ1-1; D unresolved. From germline, CDR1 is SGHDN and CDR2 FVKESK. This CDR3 is built from 13 residues. The V end lost 4 bases, the J end lost 5 bases, and 11 bases lay between the germline ends. CDR3 sequence (DNA): TGTGCCAGCAGCCTTGGCGGGAGTACTGAAGCTTTCTTT. Protein sequence: CASSLGGSTEAFF.

The rearrangement joins TRBV30 to TRBJ2-7; TRBD2 aligns across 7 bases. The germline V gene has CDR1 GTSNPN and CDR2 SVGIG (reference sequence). J lost 6 bases, V lost 0 bases, and 5 bases had no gene match. The CDR3 spans 13 residues. CDR3 in amino acids: CAWSVRGGGEQYF. In DNA, the CDR3 is TGTGCCTGGAGTGTACGTGGGGGGGGCGAGCAGTACTTC.

The chain recombines TRBV6-5 with TRBJ1-5, with 11 nucleotides matching TRBD1. Trimming took 6 bases from V and 6 from J; bases not matched to a gene: 7. The CDR3 is 15 residues long. Germline lookup yields CDR1 MNHEY and CDR2 SVGAGI. CDR3 bases: TGTGCCAGCAGGGCGGACAGGGGGCGCGTTCAGCCCCAGCATTTT. Translating it yields CASRADRGRVQPQHF.

This clone was counted once. The V call is TRBV7-2, the J call TRBJ2-1; D remains ambiguous. The CDR3 contains 13 residues. V shed 2 bases and J shed 12 bases, with 14 bases lying between them. The germline CDR1 and CDR2 sequences are SGHTA and FQGNSA. The DNA for the CDR3 is TGTGCCAGCAGCTTATCCTTGCAACGAGCGCAGTTCTTC. As protein: CASSLSLQRAQFF.

V and J are TRBV29-1 and TRBJ1-2; tentatively, D is TRBD1 (6 bases). The CDR3 totals 13 residues. Germline CDR1 SQVTM, CDR2 ANQGSEA. The V gene lost 8 bases and the J gene lost 3 bases, with 16 bases spanning the gap. For the CDR3, the DNA is TGCAGCACCGCTCGACAGGTCGACTATGGCTACACCTTC. Encoded protein: CSTARQVDYGYTF.

A note on this clone: The CDR3 carries no conserved terminal phenylalanine or tryptophan, so it likely arises from a read error. V and J are TRBV6-6 and TRBJ1-6; D is perhaps TRBD1 (5 bases). This CDR3 has 16 residues. Trimming removed 4 bases from V and 5 bases from J, with 15 bases in between. Germline V CDR1 and CDR2: MNHNY, SVGAGI (reference sequence). The CDR3: CASSSQGVGDNSPLHL. As DNA, the CDR3 is TGTGCCAGCAGTTCCCAGGGTGTGGGTGATAATTCACCCCTCCACCTT.

The J gene is TRBJ1-4, the V gene TRBV3-1 (or the pseudogene TRBV3-2); no firm D call. Germline V lookup: CDR1 LGHDT, CDR2 YNNKEL (reference sequence). The CDR3 sequence is 16 residues long. Trimming shortened V by 3 bases and J by 5 bases, and 16 bases separated the two germline ends. The CDR3 reads CASSHLATGNNEKLFF. CDR3 in DNA: TGTGCCAGCAGCCACCTCGCGACGGGAAACAATGAAAAACTGTTTTTT.

The rearrangement uses TRBV7-8 and TRBJ1-1; D is ambiguous. V lost 5 bases and J lost 8, with 12 bases in between. This CDR3 contains 12 residues. CDR1 is SGHVS and CDR2 is FQNEAQ in the germline V gene. Here the CDR3 DNA reads TGTGCCAGCAGCCCTACCCTGACAGAAGCTTTCTTT. It translates to CASSPTLTEAFF.

V usage is TRBV4-2 and J usage is TRBJ1-4, with D hard to call. CDR1 and CDR2 from the germline V gene are LGHNA and YNFKEQ. The CDR3 totals 16 residues. V gave up 1 base and J gave up 7 bases, with 16 bases separating them. The CDR3 DNA reads as TGTGCCAGCAGCCAAGCTTACGGCGGTCGCGGTGAAAAACTGTTTTTT. Its protein product is CASSQAYGGRGEKLFF.

The rearrangement uses TRBV9 and TRBJ2-3; a possible D gene is TRBD2 (6 bases). The CDR3 has 16 residues. Germline CDR1 and CDR2: SGDLS and YYNGEE. Trimming pared 4 bases from V and 0 bases from J, leaving 15 bases between. The CDR3 DNA follows: TGTGCCAGCAGCCCCCGTCGGGGGTACAGCACAGATACGCAGTATTTT. This codes for CASSPRRGYSTDTQYF.

Here the CDR3 reads CASSVAGFNEQYF. CDR3 nucleotide sequence: TGTGCCAGCAGCGTAGCAGGGTTCAACGAGCAGTACTTC. The chain carries TRBV9 and TRBJ2-7; D perhaps matches TRBD1 (5 bases). CDR1 is SGDLS, CDR2 YYNGEE, per germline. The ends were cut back, 0 bases at V and 5 bases at J, with 9 bases in the middle. The CDR3 is 13 residues long.

This clone was counted once. V and J are TRBV3-1 (or the pseudogene TRBV3-2) and TRBJ2-1; a possible D gene is TRBD2 (5 bases). CDR1 LGHDT and CDR2 YNNKEL come from the germline V gene (reference sequence). With 3 bases removed from V and 3 bases from J, the gap between germline ends came to 9 bases. The CDR3 spans 14 residues. The CDR3 coding sequence is TGTGCCAGCAGCCAGATCCGGGACTACAATGAGCAGTTCTTC. The encoded protein is CASSQIRDYNEQFF.

The gene calls are TRBV30 and TRBJ2-3; D perhaps matches TRBD2 (5 bases). This CDR3 is 15 amino acids long. Trimming removed 2 bases from V and 2 bases from J, with 14 bases in between. Germline CDR1 and CDR2: GTSNPN and SVGIG (reference sequence). This CDR3 reads CAWSPSGGPTDTQYF. In nucleotides, the CDR3 is TGTGCCTGGAGTCCATCAGGAGGTCCCACAGATACGCAGTATTTT.